Presented here are 20 T cell receptor beta chains from one specimen sequenced in a study of blood T cell repertoires in COVID-19 (dated by TCRdb to 2018 to 2021). The library was generated by the immunoSEQ multiplex PCR assay. TCRdb limited this immuneACCESS table to in-frame rearrangements with V and J called. A share of clones is missing; checked studies link under half to unresolved V genes, and the rest is unexplained. Within this sample are over 250,000 clones, with less than 90% of them counted one time only. The ten largest clones represent about 3% of the sample. The sample comprised PBMCs or T cells enriched from blood (not recorded which). These receptors all come from a woman aged 45-59 years who had recovered from COVID-19.

The chain uses TRBV18 and TRBJ2-3; 10 bases are shared with TRBD2. The CDR3 runs 14 residues. Germline values: CDR1 KGHSH, CDR2 LQKENI. After removal of 3 bases from V and 10 bases from J, the junction contained 7 bases not matched to a gene. The CDR3, as DNA: TGTGCCAGCTCACCGCCTAGCGGGAGCATAGCGCAGTATTTT. Translating it yields CASSPPSGSIAQYF.

The J gene is TRBJ1-3, the V gene TRBV7-3; 7 nucleotides align to TRBD1. V lost 5 bases and J lost 11; bases outside the gene matches: 9. The CDR3 totals 13 residues. Per the germline V gene, CDR1 is SGHTA and CDR2 is FQGTGA. The CDR3 reads CASSLGPGQSIYF. The CDR3 region has the DNA TGTGCCAGCAGCCTCGGGCCGGGACAGTCCATATATTTT.

This chain links TRBV11-2 with TRBJ2-3, with D unresolved. V lost 3 bases and J lost 0, with 10 bases in between. Per the germline V gene, CDR1 is SGHAT and CDR2 is FQNNGV. There are 15 residues in the CDR3. CDR3 nucleotide sequence: TGTGCCAGCAGCTTTTTTCTCCCTAGCACAGATACGCAGTATTTT. This translates into CASSFFLPSTDTQYF.

The chain has TRBV7-9 and TRBJ2-5; the match to TRBD1 covers 8 bases. There are 15 residues in the CDR3. CDR1 is SEHNR and CDR2 is FQNEAQ in the germline V gene (reference sequence). V shed 5 bases, J shed 5 bases, and the junction held 10 bases outside the gene matches. The chain's CDR3 is CASSPDRGSGETQYF. The CDR3 DNA sequence: TGTGCCAGCAGCCCAGACAGGGGTAGTGGGGAGACCCAGTACTTC.

The chain couples TRBV27 to TRBJ2-7; 9 bases map to TRBD1. This CDR3 contains 15 residues. CDR1 and CDR2 (germline): MNHEY, SMNVEV (reference sequence). V lost 5 bases and J lost 6; bases outside the gene matches: 11. The CDR3 region has the DNA TGTGCCAGCAGTCGCCCAGGGACAGGGAACCCCGAGCAGTACTTC. This codes for CASSRPGTGNPEQYF.

This clone came up once. The chain has TRBV28 and TRBJ1-2, with a possible D match to TRBD1 (6 bases). The CDR3 contains 14 residues. The germline gives CDR1 MDHEN, CDR2 SYDVKM. Trimming cost V 3 bases and J 4 bases, with 12 bases left between them. CDR3 DNA sequence: TGTGCCAGCAGTTTCCGAGACAGGTTCTATGGCTACACCTTC. The encoded protein is CASSFRDRFYGYTF.

This rearrangement joins TRBV7-8 to TRBJ1-6, with 9 bases that match TRBD1. The germline CDR1 and CDR2 sequences are SGHVS and FQNEAQ. This CDR3 is built from 15 residues. The ends lost 6 bases at V and 1 base at J; junction bases unmatched: 1. The CDR3 coding sequence is TGTGCCAGCAGGACAGGGGGTTCCTATAATTCACCCCTCCACTTT. Protein sequence: CASRTGGSYNSPLHF.

The chain uses TRBV5-1 and TRBJ1-5; 10 bases line up with TRBD1. V shed 0 bases, J shed 6 bases, and the junction held 6 bases outside the gene matches. CDR1 and CDR2 from the germline V gene are SGHRS and YFSETQ. This CDR3 has 16 amino acids. The CDR3 DNA is TGCGCCAGCAGCTTGGGGGACAGGGGCCGTCGTCAGCCCCAGCATTTT. This codes for CASSLGDRGRRQPQHF.

This sequence joins TRBV5-1 and TRBJ1-1; weak D call: TRBD1 (6 bases). This CDR3 has 15 amino acids. V was cut by 4 bases and J by 5 bases, with 18 bases left in between. Germline V CDR1 and CDR2: SGHRS, YFSETQ. This chain's CDR3 is CASSKIGGAGTEAFF. The CDR3 coding sequence is TGCGCCAGCAGCAAAATCGGGGGGGCCGGGACTGAAGCTTTCTTT.

J is TRBJ1-5 and V is TRBV9, with 7 bases identical to TRBD1. Germline V CDR1 and CDR2: SGDLS, YYNGEE. The CDR3 has 15 amino acids. Trimming removed 2 bases from V and 1 base from J; junction bases left unmatched: 3. CDR3 nucleotides: TGTGCCAGCAGCGTGGGGGACAGCAGCAATCAGCCCCAGCATTTT. Protein sequence: CASSVGDSSNQPQHF.

This chain links TRBV27 with TRBJ1-2; possibly TRBD1 for D (5 bases). The V end was cut by 7 bases, the J end by 4 bases, with 16 bases between. The CDR3 length is 14 residues. Germline loops: CDR1 MNHEY, CDR2 SMNVEV (reference sequence). DNA for the CDR3: TGTGCCAGCACCGCGGGACCGCGGGGCTATGGCTACACCTTC. Protein: CASTAGPRGYGYTF.

The chain combines TRBV27 with TRBJ2-7; 8 bases match TRBD1. Trimming took 6 bases from V and 8 from J; bases not matched to a gene: 15. From germline, CDR1 is MNHEY and CDR2 SMNVEV (reference sequence). The CDR3 consists of 15 residues. CDR3 DNA: TGTGCCAGCAGCTTCGACCGGGACAGGTTCGAGCAGCAGTACTTC. This translates into CASSFDRDRFEQQYF.

The rearrangement links TRBV19 to TRBJ1-4; possibly TRBD1 for D (5 bases). The germline V and J ends were trimmed by 5 bases and 11 bases, with 12 bases remaining between them. The CDR3 extends over 12 amino acids. Germline V CDR1 and CDR2: LNHDA, SQIVND (reference sequence). CDR3 bases: TGTGCCAGTAGTCTTTCCTCAGGGAAACTGTTTTTT. It specifies CASSLSSGKLFF.

J is TRBJ2-2 and V is TRBV4-2, with 9 positions matching TRBD2. The germline V gene has CDR1 LGHNA and CDR2 YNFKEQ. With V trimmed by 4 bases and J by 5 bases, 8 bases remained unmatched. The CDR3 consists of 16 residues. The CDR3 spells CASSPGTSLLTGELFF. Here the CDR3 DNA reads TGTGCCAGCAGCCCGGGGACTAGCCTTCTGACCGGGGAGCTGTTTTTT.

V usage is TRBV21-1 and J usage is TRBJ2-7; whether TRBD1, the table's D call, matches the DNA was not checked. TRBV21-1 is a pseudogene segment. The CDR3 extends over 19 amino acids. The CDR3 here is CASSKRQYKSDRGSYEQYF. DNA for the CDR3: TGTGCCAGCAGCAAAAGACAATATAAATCGGACAGGGGCTCCTACGAGCAGTACTTC.

J is TRBJ2-2 and V is TRBV14; D may be TRBD2 (5 bases). CDR3 size: 14 residues. Germline values: CDR1 SGHDN, CDR2 FVKESK. V was cut by 2 bases and J by 4 bases, with 8 bases left in between. The CDR3 is CASSQLRGTGELFF. In DNA, the CDR3 is TGTGCCAGCAGCCAACTTCGGGGCACCGGGGAGCTGTTTTTT.

The CDR3 protein is CAISKQGSSNQPQHF. For the CDR3, the DNA is TGTGCCATCAGTAAACAGGGGAGTAGCAATCAGCCCCAGCATTTT. V and J are TRBV10-3 and TRBJ1-5, with 7 positions matching TRBD1. The trim removed 5 bases at V and 0 bases at J, leaving 4 bases unmatched. CDR3 size: 15 residues. The V gene's germline CDR1 is ENHRY and CDR2 SYGVKD.

The gene calls are TRBV7-9 and TRBJ2-5; 7 nucleotides match TRBD2. The CDR3 is 18 amino acids. With V trimmed by 5 bases and J by 5 bases, 20 bases remained unmatched. CDR1 is SEHNR and CDR2 is FQNEAQ in the germline V gene (reference sequence). The CDR3 reads CASSLVGGRGSAGETQYF. The CDR3 DNA is TGTGCCAGCAGCCTCGTGGGAGGGCGCGGGAGTGCGGGGGAGACCCAGTACTTC.

V usage is TRBV5-8 and J usage is TRBJ1-4, with D unclear. Germline V gene sequence: CDR1 SGHTS, CDR2 YDEGEE. The CDR3 loop spans 18 amino acids. The germline V and J ends were trimmed by 1 base and 5 bases, with 21 bases remaining between them. The CDR3 DNA reads TGTGCCAGCAGCTTGCCTTCCGGACTCCAGATGGGGAATGAAAAACTGTTTTTT. Encoded protein: CASSLPSGLQMGNEKLFF. Using reference TRBV5-8 and TRBJ1-4 for the parts outside the CDR3, the full variable domain is EAGVTQSPTHLIKTRGQQATLRCSPISGHTSVYWYQQALGLGLQFLLWYDEGEERNRGNFPPRFSGRQFPNYSSELNVNALELEDSALYLCASSLPSGLQMGNEKLFFGSGTQLSVL.

This clone was seen only once. The rearrangement links TRBV5-1 to TRBJ2-7; 10 nucleotides agree with TRBD2. Per germline, CDR1 SGHRS and CDR2 YFSETQ. With V trimmed by 2 bases and J by 7 bases, 6 bases remained unmatched. The CDR3 is 14 amino acids. The CDR3 reads CASSFGPTSGEQYF. CDR3 in DNA: TGCGCCAGCAGCTTCGGCCCGACTAGCGGGGAGCAGTACTTC.